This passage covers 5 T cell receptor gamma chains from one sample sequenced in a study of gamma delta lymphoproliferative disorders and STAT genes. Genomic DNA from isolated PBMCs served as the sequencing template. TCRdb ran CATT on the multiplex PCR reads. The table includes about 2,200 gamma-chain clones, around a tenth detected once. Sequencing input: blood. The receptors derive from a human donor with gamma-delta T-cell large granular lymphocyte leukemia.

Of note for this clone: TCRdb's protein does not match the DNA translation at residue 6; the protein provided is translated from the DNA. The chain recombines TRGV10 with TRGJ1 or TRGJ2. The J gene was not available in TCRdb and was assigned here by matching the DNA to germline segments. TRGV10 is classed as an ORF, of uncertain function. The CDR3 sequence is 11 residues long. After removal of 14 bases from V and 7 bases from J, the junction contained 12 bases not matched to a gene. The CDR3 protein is CASPCTYKKLF. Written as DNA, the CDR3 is TGTGCTTCCCCGTGTACGTATAAGAAACTCTTT.

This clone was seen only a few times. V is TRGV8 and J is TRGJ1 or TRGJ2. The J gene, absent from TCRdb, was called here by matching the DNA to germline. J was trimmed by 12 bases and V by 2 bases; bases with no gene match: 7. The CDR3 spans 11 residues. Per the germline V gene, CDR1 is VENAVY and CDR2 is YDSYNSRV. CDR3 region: CATWDITAKLF. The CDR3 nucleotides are TGTGCCACCTGGGATATTACGGCGAAACTCTTT.

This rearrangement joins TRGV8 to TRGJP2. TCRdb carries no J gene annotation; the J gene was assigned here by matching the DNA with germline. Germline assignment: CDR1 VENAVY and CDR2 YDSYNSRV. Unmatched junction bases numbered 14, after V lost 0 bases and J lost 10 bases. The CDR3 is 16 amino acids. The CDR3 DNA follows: TGTGCCACCTGGGATAGGCAGTTTGGGCGGCTTTGGATCAAGACGTTT. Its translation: CATWDRQFGRLWIKTF.

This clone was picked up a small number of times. The CDR3 is CATWDRPWGPHLGHWKLF. DNA of the CDR3: TGTGCCACCTGGGATAGGCCCTGGGGCCCCCATTTAGGCCATTGGAAACTCTTT. The chain couples TRGV8 to TRGJ1 or TRGJ2. The J gene, absent from TCRdb, was called here by matching the DNA to germline. Germline trimming cut 0 bases from V and 12 bases from J; bases unmatched to any gene: 26. Germline CDR1 and CDR2: VENAVY and YDSYNSRV. The CDR3 extends over 18 amino acids.

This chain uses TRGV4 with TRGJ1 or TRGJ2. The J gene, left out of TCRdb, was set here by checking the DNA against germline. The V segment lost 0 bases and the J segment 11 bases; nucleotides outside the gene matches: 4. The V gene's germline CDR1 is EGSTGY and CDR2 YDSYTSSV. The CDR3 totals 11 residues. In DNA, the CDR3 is TGTGCCACCTGGGATGGGGAGGAGAAACTCTTT. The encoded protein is CATWDGEEKLF.